These 6 T cell receptor beta chains share one sample of origin, sequenced in a study of blood T cell repertoires in COVID-19. Method: immunoSEQ multiplex PCR; TCRdb's copy keeps in-frame clones and lacks some. The repertoire includes around 160,000 clones, 86% of them detected once, and almost 1% sits in the top ten. The specimen was peripheral blood. All receptors come from a man aged 18 to 29 with acute or convalescent COVID-19.

V usage is TRBV12-3 or TRBV12-4 and J usage is TRBJ2-5; TRBD1 might be the D (5 bases). Trimming removed 3 bases at V and 6 bases at J, with 11 bases between. The CDR3 has 13 amino acids. The CDR3, as DNA: TGTGCCAGCAGTTTCCAGGGCTTAAAGACCCAGTACTTC. It codes for CASSFQGLKTQYF.

V is TRBV7-9 and J is TRBJ1-5; D is perhaps TRBD1 (6 bases). This CDR3 is built from 15 residues. Germline V lookup: CDR1 SEHNR, CDR2 FQNEAQ (reference sequence). V shed 4 bases and J shed 0 bases, with 10 bases lying between them. This CDR3 is CASSSDRTSNQPQHF. CDR3 DNA sequence: TGTGCCAGCAGCTCGGACAGAACTAGCAATCAGCCCCAGCATTTT.

The chain joins TRBV28 to TRBJ1-1; D not resolved. The CDR3 extends over 13 amino acids. The germline V gene encodes CDR1 MDHEN and CDR2 SYDVKM. The V end was cut by 7 bases, the J end by 5 bases, with 14 bases between. This CDR3 is CASKRVLGTEAFF. The CDR3 DNA sequence: TGTGCCAGCAAGAGGGTATTAGGTACTGAAGCTTTCTTT.

The chain joins TRBV25-1 to TRBJ1-3; 7 nucleotides align to TRBD1. Germline V CDR1 and CDR2: MGHDK, SYGVNS. V was pared by 2 bases and J by 0 bases, with 7 bases of the junction left unmatched. This CDR3 is built from 17 residues. CDR3 amino acids: CASSEPLGTASGNTIYF. The CDR3 nucleotides are TGTGCCAGCAGTGAACCCCTCGGGACAGCCTCTGGAAACACCATATATTTT.

This clone was found a few times. The chain joins TRBV6-6 to TRBJ1-1; D gene ambiguous. The CDR3 runs 13 residues. Per the germline V gene, CDR1 is MNHNY and CDR2 is SVGAGI (reference sequence). V dropped 5 bases and J dropped 1 base, with 8 bases sitting between them. CDR3 in amino acids: CASSLVRNTEAFF. The CDR3 nucleotides are TGTGCCAGCAGTCTCGTGCGGAACACTGAAGCTTTCTTT.

The rearrangement uses TRBV27 and TRBJ1-2; 8 bases line up with TRBD1. This CDR3 has 13 residues. Looked up from germline, CDR1 is MNHEY and CDR2 is SMNVEV (reference sequence). V was clipped by 5 bases and J by 3 bases; unmatched bases: 2. CDR3 protein: CASSQTGDYGYTF. The CDR3 DNA sequence: TGTGCCAGCAGTCAGACAGGGGACTATGGCTACACCTTC.